Listed below are T cell receptor beta chains from one sample, sequenced in a study of T cell responses to AZD1222 COVID-19 vaccine. Clones were read by immunoSEQ multiplex PCR, and TCRdb kept only the in-frame ones, dropping some. The data contain about 100,000 clones, around 90% of them singletons. Material: peripheral blood, obtained on day 0 of AZD1222 vaccination. The receptors were gathered from an adult in good health. Each CDR3 is given with its conserved first and last residue. Each record gives: V gene, D gene, J gene, clone size, CDR3 DNA, CDR3 protein. D genes are given only for firm matches. Clone size is not always given. Where it is, it says once, few, many or a class for expanded clones.

>TRBV4-1|TRBD2|TRBJ2-1|-
TGCGCCAGCAGCCAAGGTGCTTCACTAGCGGGGGCGTCCTACAATGAGCAGTTCTTC
CASSQGASLAGASYNEQFF
>TRBV27|TRBD1|TRBJ1-2|-
TGTGCCAGCAGAACCCACGGGACAGGGGACCACTATGGCTACACCTTC
CASRTHGTGDHYGYTF
>TRBV6-5|-|TRBJ2-1|-
TGTGCCAGCAGCCTACTCAGCTCCTACAATGAGCAGTTCTTC
CASSLLSSYNEQFF
>TRBV12-3/TRBV12-4|-|TRBJ1-1|-
TGTGCCAGCAGTTTAGCCGGCGCTGAAGCTTTCTTT
CASSLAGAEAFF
>TRBV27|-|TRBJ2-7|-
TGTGCCAGCAGTTTAATAGCGGCCCAGAGCTCCTACGAGCAGTACTTC
CASSLIAAQSSYEQYF
>TRBV27|TRBD1|TRBJ1-3|-
TGTGCCAGCAGTTGCCGTGACAGGGCAAGAAACACCATATATTTT
CASSCRDRARNTIYF
>TRBV24-1|TRBD2|TRBJ2-1|once
TGTGCCACCAGTGACCGGACTAGCACCACGGGTGAGCAGTTCTTC
CATSDRTSTTGEQFF
>TRBV4-2|-|TRBJ2-3|-
TGTGCCAGCAGCCAAGATCCTAGCTCCCCCACAGATACGCAGTATTTT
CASSQDPSSPTDTQYF
>TRBV7-2|-|TRBJ1-5|-
TGTGCCAGCACAACAAAGGGGGGTTTAAATCAGCCCCAGCATTTT
CASTTKGGLNQPQHF
>TRBV28|-|TRBJ1-4|once
TGTGCCAGCAGCTTCGGCTGGGAAAAACTGTTTTTT
CASSFGWEKLFF
>TRBV28|TRBD2|TRBJ2-4|-
TGTGCCAGCAGTTTTGTGGGGGGAGGGGAGAACATTCAGTACTTC
CASSFVGGGENIQYF
>TRBV29-1|-|TRBJ1-2|-
TGCAGCGTTGAAGGGGGCGAGGTGAACTATGGCTACACCTTC
CSVEGGEVNYGYTF
>TRBV30|-|TRBJ1-2|-
TGTGCCTGGAGAGGGGGGGATGGCTACACCTTC
CAWRGGDGYTF
>TRBV18|-|TRBJ2-7|-
TGTGCCAGCTCACCAAGTAAAGACGAGCAGTACTTC
CASSPSKDEQYF
>TRBV3-1/TRBV3-2|-|TRBJ1-2|-
TGTGCCAGCAGAGACAGGATCAACTATGGCTACACCTTC
CASRDRINYGYTF
>TRBV11-2|-|TRBJ2-3|-
TGTGCCAGCAGTTTCGGAGTGAGCACAGATACGCAGTATTTT
CASSFGVSTDTQYF
>TRBV12-3/TRBV12-4|TRBD2|TRBJ2-7|-
TGTGCCAGCAGACCAGCGGGAGCGACGGGGCAGTACTTC
CASRPAGATGQYF
>TRBV4-2|-|TRBJ1-2|-
TGTGCCAGCAGCCAAGTTGCCGAGGAGAACTATGGCTACACCTTC
CASSQVAEENYGYTF
>TRBV4-2|TRBD1|TRBJ1-2|-
TGTGCCAGCAGCCACCCAGGACAGGAGCTTAACTATGGCTACACCTTC
CASSHPGQELNYGYTF
>TRBV7-2|TRBD1|TRBJ1-5|-
TGTGCCAGCAGCTTAGGGTCCAGGGGGGGAAGCAATCAGCCCCAGCATTTT
CASSLGSRGGSNQPQHF
>TRBV5-1|TRBD1|TRBJ2-7|-
TGCGCCAGCAGCTTGGGGACAGGGGCTTACGAGCAGTACTTC
CASSLGTGAYEQYF
>TRBV3-1/TRBV3-2|-|TRBJ1-2|few
TGTGCCAGCAGCCAATCATATCGGGGCTATGGCTACACCTTC
CASSQSYRGYGYTF
>TRBV5-6|-|TRBJ2-2|-
TGTGCCAGCAGCTTGATCTCAGTAGGACCGCAGAACACCGGGGAGCTGTTTTTT
CASSLISVGPQNTGELFF
>TRBV13|-|TRBJ2-5|-
TGTGCCAGCAGCTTATCCCCCAGGGGAGGGGGTGAGACCCAGTACTTC
CASSLSPRGGGETQYF
>TRBV5-1|-|TRBJ2-1|-
TGCGCCAGCAGCTTGTCCACCCGGAGGGGCTCCTACAATGAGCAGTTCTTC
CASSLSTRRGSYNEQFF
>TRBV5-8|-|TRBJ2-7|few
TGTGCCAGCCCGTGGCGGGACTCCTACGAGCAGTACTTC
CASPWRDSYEQYF
>TRBV18|-|TRBJ2-5|-
TGTGCCAGCTCACCAATCAGCGACCAAGAGACCCAGTACTTC
CASSPISDQETQYF
>TRBV6-5|TRBD1|TRBJ2-1|-
TGTGCCAGCAGCCGGAGACAGGGGCCAAATGAGCAGTTCTTC
CASSRRQGPNEQFF
>TRBV7-9|-|TRBJ1-1|few
TGTGCCAGCAGCTTAGATTCGGTCACTGAAGCTTTCTTT
CASSLDSVTEAFF
>TRBV7-8|TRBD1|TRBJ2-7|-
TGTGCCAGCAGCTTCGGACAGGGGGATACTACCTACGAGCAGTACTTC
CASSFGQGDTTYEQYF
>TRBV9|-|TRBJ1-1|-
TGTGCCAGCAGCGTAGCCCCGGGGACTGAAGCTTTCTTT
CASSVAPGTEAFF
>TRBV18|-|TRBJ1-3|-
TGTGCCAGCTCACGAAAACCAGGGCTCAGTCCTGGAAACACCATATATTTT
CASSRKPGLSPGNTIYF
>TRBV7-2|TRBD2|TRBJ2-1|once
TGTGCCAGCAACCCTTTAGCGGGAGCCCCCGGGGTTGAGCAGTTCTTC
CASNPLAGAPGVEQFF
>TRBV5-6|-|TRBJ1-2|few
TGTGCCAGCAGCGGACAGAGATTAAACTATGGCTACACCTTC
CASSGQRLNYGYTF
>TRBV19|TRBD1|TRBJ2-7|once
TGTGCCAGTAGTGGACAGGGGACGTCCTACGAGCAGTACTTC
CASSGQGTSYEQYF
>TRBV6-4|-|TRBJ2-3|once
TGTGCCAGCAGTGAGAAAGCGAACACAGATACGCAGTATTTT
CASSEKANTDTQYF
>TRBV7-2|TRBD1|TRBJ1-4|-
TGTGCCAGCAGCCCTCCCAGGGGGCGGGATGAAAAACTGTTTTTT
CASSPPRGRDEKLFF
>TRBV7-2|TRBD1|TRBJ1-6|-
TGTGCCAGCAGCGATCGGACAGGGACCAATTCACCCCTCCACTTT
CASSDRTGTNSPLHF
>TRBV28|-|TRBJ2-1|-
TGTGCCAGCAGTCCTACCCACGGAGGGGGCAATGAGCAGTTCTTC
CASSPTHGGGNEQFF
>TRBV7-9|-|TRBJ1-1|-
TGTGCCAGCAGCTCGAATAGCATGAACACTGAAGCTTTCTTT
CASSSNSMNTEAFF